The 32 T cell receptor beta chains below were found in one sample sequenced in a study of T cell responses to AZD1222 COVID-19 vaccine. TCRdb keeps only in-frame clones here, not all; method: immunoSEQ multiplex PCR. The data show 150,000 or so clones, with roughly nine tenths seen just once and 3.8% held by the top ten. The sample in question was peripheral blood, obtained 28 days after the second AZD1222 dose. The receptors originated from an adult who received the AZD1222 COVID-19 vaccine.

This CDR3 reads CASSYSVRQGIRGYTF. The CDR3 coding sequence is TGTGCCAGCAGTTACTCGGTCCGACAGGGGATAAGAGGCTACACCTTC. The chain carries TRBV6-2 or TRBV6-3 and TRBJ1-2, with TRBD1 matching over 8 bases. The J segment lost 8 bases and the V segment lost 0 bases, leaving 11 bases of the junction unmatched. The CDR3 loop spans 16 amino acids. Germline lookup yields CDR1 MNHEY and CDR2 SVGEGT.

The rearrangement links TRBV3-1 (or the pseudogene TRBV3-2) to TRBJ1-2; 12 positions agree with TRBD1. With 4 bases clipped from V and 7 bases from J, the junction kept 4 bases outside the gene matches. Germline assignment: CDR1 LGHDT and CDR2 YNNKEL (reference sequence). The CDR3 is 14 residues long. CDR3 sequence reads: CASSPGTGGLGYTF. The CDR3, as DNA: TGTGCCAGCAGCCCAGGGACAGGGGGCCTTGGCTACACCTTC.

A few counts support this clone. V gene TRBV21-1 combines with J gene TRBJ2-2. TRBV21-1 is reported as a pseudogene. CDR3 size: 16 residues. In DNA, the CDR3 is TGTGCCAGCAGCAACTCCCGGGACCTAACATCCGGGGAGCTGTTTTTT. Translated: CASSNSRDLTSGELFF.

This sequence joins TRBV7-9 and TRBJ2-7; D might be TRBD2 (5 bases). CDR3 length: 15 residues. The germline V gene encodes CDR1 SEHNR and CDR2 FQNEAQ (reference sequence). Trimming took off 5 bases at V and 0 bases at J, with 14 bases between the two ends. The CDR3 coding sequence is TGTGCCAGCAGCCAAGCTAGCCCAACCTCCTACGAGCAGTACTTC. This sequence encodes CASSQASPTSYEQYF.

This rearrangement joins TRBV6-1 to TRBJ1-2, with a tentative D call TRBD1 (6 bases). This CDR3 has 15 residues. The germline V gene has CDR1 MNHNS and CDR2 SASEGT. V lost 1 base and J lost 3, with 12 bases in between. The CDR3 region is CASSEVPGGDYGYTF. Written as DNA, the CDR3 is TGTGCCAGCAGTGAAGTCCCCGGGGGCGACTATGGCTACACCTTC.

This clone was detected once. The V gene is TRBV13, the J gene TRBJ2-5; the match to TRBD1 covers 7 bases. This CDR3 has 17 residues. The V gene's germline CDR1 is PRHDT and CDR2 FYEKMQ (reference sequence). V gave up 0 bases and J gave up 2 bases; unmatched junction bases: 9. The CDR3 nucleotides are TGTGCCAGCAGCTTAGGCGGAGAGGGGACAGCGCAAGAGACCCAGTACTTC. This translates into CASSLGGEGTAQETQYF.

The V gene is TRBV7-9, the J gene TRBJ2-1, with 7 positions matching TRBD2. V dropped 3 bases and J dropped 4; count of bases not matched to a gene: 6. The germline V gene has CDR1 SEHNR and CDR2 FQNEAQ (reference sequence). CDR3 length: 15 residues. The CDR3, as DNA: TGTGCCAGCAGCTTTGCGCTAGCGGTGTACAATGAGCAGTTCTTC. Its translation is CASSFALAVYNEQFF. Full variable domain (missing parts from reference TRBV7-9 and TRBJ2-1): DTGVSQNPRHKITKRGQNVTFRCDPISEHNRLYWYRQTLGQGPEFLTYFQNEAQLEKSRLLSDRFSAERPKGSFSTLEIQRTEQGDSAMYLCASSFALAVYNEQFFGPGTRLTVL.

This chain links TRBV3-1 (or the pseudogene TRBV3-2) with TRBJ2-7; TRBD2 agrees at 11 bases. Germline V gene data show CDR1 as LGHDT and CDR2 as YNNKEL (reference sequence). V lost 3 bases to trimming and J lost 5 bases; unmatched junction nucleotides: 9. The CDR3 has 16 residues. The CDR3 DNA sequence: TGTGCCAGCAGCCAGTACAAACTAGCGGGAGAGAACGAGCAGTACTTC. It specifies CASSQYKLAGENEQYF.

The rearrangement uses TRBV27 and TRBJ1-1; 7 bases are a match to TRBD1. J was trimmed by 9 bases and V by 4 bases; bases with no gene match: 8. Germline V gene data show CDR1 as MNHEY and CDR2 as SMNVEV (reference sequence). The CDR3 length is 13 residues. This chain's CDR3 is CASSSETGRKAFF. DNA for the CDR3: TGTGCCAGCAGTTCCGAGACAGGGCGGAAAGCTTTCTTT.

This clone was detected only once. V usage is TRBV19 and J usage is TRBJ2-2, with unresolved D. The CDR3 extends over 15 amino acids. V was trimmed by 6 bases and J by 0 bases, leaving 11 bases between them. Germline CDR1 and CDR2: LNHDA and SQIVND (reference sequence). The chain's CDR3 is CASRRAFANTGELFF. In DNA form, the CDR3 reads TGTGCCAGTAGACGAGCGTTCGCGAACACCGGGGAGCTGTTTTTT.

V is TRBV5-1 and J is TRBJ1-1; TRBD1 agrees at 8 bases. The CDR3 has 15 amino acids. The V gene end was trimmed by 0 bases and the J gene end by 7 bases; junction bases not matched to a gene: 8. CDR1 and CDR2 from the germline V gene are SGHRS and YFSETQ. The CDR3: CASSLVGGQVNEAFF. The CDR3 coding sequence is TGCGCCAGCAGCTTGGTGGGGGGACAGGTTAATGAAGCTTTCTTT. The full variable domain, rest sourced from reference TRBV5-1 and TRBJ1-1, is KAGVTQTPRYLIKTRGQQVTLSCSPISGHRSVSWYQQTPGQGLQFLFEYFSETQRNKGNFPGRFSGRQFSNSRSEMNVSTLELGDSALYLCASSLVGGQVNEAFFGQGTRLTVV.

V usage is TRBV6-2 or TRBV6-3 and J usage is TRBJ2-1; 10 bases map to TRBD2. This CDR3 is built from 14 residues. Germline V CDR1 and CDR2: MNHEY, SVGEGT. J gave up 10 bases and V 2 bases, and 5 bases lay outside the gene matches. The CDR3 nucleotides read TGTGCCAGCAGTTACCGAGCGGGAGGGTACGAGCAGTTCTTC. Its translation: CASSYRAGGYEQFF.

The rearrangement joins TRBV18 to TRBJ1-6; D not certain. Trimming removed 2 bases from V and 6 bases from J, with 8 bases in between. The CDR3 runs 14 residues. Looked up from germline, CDR1 is KGHSH and CDR2 is LQKENI. The CDR3 loop is CASSPLEANSPLHF. The CDR3 DNA reads TGTGCCAGCTCACCATTGGAGGCTAATTCACCCCTCCACTTT. The full variable domain, completed using reference TRBV18 and TRBJ1-6, is NAGVMQNPRHLVRRRGQEARLRCSPMKGHSHVYWYRQLPEEGLKFMVYLQKENIIDESGMPKERFSAEFPKEGPSILRIQQVVRGDSAAYFCASSPLEANSPLHFGNGTRLTVT.

The CDR3: CASSQANRDLPLHF. DNA of the CDR3: TGTGCCAGCAGCCAAGCAAACAGGGATTTGCCCCTCCACTTT. V and J are TRBV3-1 (or the pseudogene TRBV3-2) and TRBJ1-6; D is possibly TRBD1 (6 bases). The CDR3 has 14 amino acids. V lost 1 base and J lost 13, with 14 bases in between. Germline loops: CDR1 LGHDT, CDR2 YNNKEL (reference sequence).

The genes are TRBV30 and TRBJ1-1; no definite D call. The CDR3 runs 10 residues. Germline V lookup: CDR1 GTSNPN, CDR2 SVGIG (reference sequence). V was shortened by 5 bases and J by 5 bases, with 6 bases between the two germline ends. The CDR3 protein is CAWLKTEAFF. In DNA, the CDR3 is TGTGCCTGGTTAAAGACTGAAGCTTTCTTT. Combining the CDR3 with reference TRBV30 and TRBJ1-1 gives the whole variable domain SQTIHQWPATLVQPVGSPLSLECTVEGTSNPNLYWYRQAAGRGLQLLFYSVGIGQISSEVPQNLSASRPQDRQFILSSKKLLLSDSGFYLCAWLKTEAFFGQGTRLTVV.

This chain links TRBV14 with TRBJ1-4, with D unresolved. This CDR3 region has 16 residues. CDR1 and CDR2 from the germline V gene are SGHDN and FVKESK. Trimming shortened V by 4 bases and J by 0 bases, and 12 bases separated the two germline ends. CDR3 DNA sequence: TGTGCCAGCAGCCGATACCCCAAGACAACTAATGAAAAACTGTTTTTT. Its protein product is CASSRYPKTTNEKLFF.

CDR3 DNA sequence: TGTGCCAGCAGCGTAGGACAGGGGGCGTCTGGAAACACCATATATTTT. It yields the protein CASSVGQGASGNTIYF. This chain uses TRBV9 with TRBJ1-3, with 10 bases aligning to TRBD1. The CDR3 runs 16 residues. Germline V lookup: CDR1 SGDLS, CDR2 YYNGEE. Trimming took 0 bases from V and 1 from J; bases not matched to a gene: 1.

The chain combines TRBV14 with TRBJ2-3, with 10 nucleotides matching TRBD2. This CDR3 has 15 residues. Trimming at V came to 4 bases and at J to 1 base, leaving 2 bases not matched to a gene. Per the germline V gene, CDR1 is SGHDN and CDR2 is FVKESK. CDR3 sequence (DNA): TGTGCCAGCAGCCCCCTAGCGGGGGGCACAGATACGCAGTATTTT. This translates into CASSPLAGGTDTQYF. Full variable domain (missing parts from reference TRBV14 and TRBJ2-3): EAGVTQFPSHSVIEKGQTVTLRCDPISGHDNLYWYRRVMGKEIKFLLHFVKESKQDESGMPNNRFLAERTGGTYSTLKVQPAELEDSGVYFCASSPLAGGTDTQYFGPGTRLTVL.

The V and J genes are TRBV5-4 and TRBJ1-2, with D maybe TRBD1 (5 bases). Between the trimmed V and J ends, which lost 0 bases and 5 bases, there was a span of 11 bases. This CDR3 has 14 residues. Germline loops: CDR1 SGHNT, CDR2 YYREEE (reference sequence). Here the CDR3 reads CASSLESGLYGYTF. CDR3 nucleotide sequence: TGTGCCAGCAGCTTGGAGTCAGGGTTATATGGCTACACCTTC.

The chain carries TRBV5-3 and TRBJ1-3; the D gene is possibly TRBD1 (5 bases). TRBV5-3 is an open reading frame whose function is uncertain. The length of the CDR3 is 12 residues. Trimming removed 7 bases at V and 7 bases at J, with 12 bases between. CDR3 residues: CARRNWGNTIYF. The CDR3 DNA sequence: TGTGCCAGACGGAATTGGGGCAACACCATATATTTT.

The chain combines TRBV12-3 or TRBV12-4 with TRBJ1-6; no reliable D call. V lost 5 bases and J lost 8, with 7 bases in between. There are 12 residues in the CDR3. The CDR3 is CASSPGDSPLHF. The CDR3, as DNA: TGTGCCAGCAGTCCCGGGGATTCACCCCTCCACTTT.

The chain couples TRBV6-5 to TRBJ1-1, with D maybe TRBD1 (6 bases). The CDR3 consists of 12 residues. Germline lookup yields CDR1 MNHEY and CDR2 SVGAGI. Between the trimmed V and J ends, which lost 6 bases and 13 bases, there was a span of 18 bases. Written as DNA, the CDR3 is TGTGCCAGCAGCTCCAACAGGGTTGAGGGTTTCTTT. Its protein product is CASSSNRVEGFF.

V is TRBV6-2 or TRBV6-3 and J is TRBJ2-7, with 10 positions matching TRBD2. V was clipped by 5 bases and J by 4 bases; unmatched bases: 5. The germline gives CDR1 MNHEY, CDR2 SVGEGT. CDR3 length equals 14 residues. CDR3 in amino acids: CASSRTSGVYEQYF. CDR3 DNA sequence: TGTGCCAGCAGTCGAACTAGCGGGGTATACGAGCAGTACTTC.

The CDR3 DNA follows: TGCAGTGCTAGTAGGGTTCTAGCGGGGAATTACGAGCAGTACTTC. It specifies CSASRVLAGNYEQYF. The rearrangement joins TRBV20-1 to TRBJ2-7; TRBD2 aligns across 9 bases. Germline V lookup: CDR1 DFQATT, CDR2 SNEGSKA (reference sequence). The CDR3 runs 15 residues. V dropped 3 bases and J dropped 4; count of bases not matched to a gene: 10.

This clone was picked up a small number of times. The chain carries TRBV6-5 and TRBJ2-1; 7 bases agree with TRBD1. Germline CDR1 MNHEY, CDR2 SVGAGI. This CDR3 has 14 residues. J gave up 7 bases and V 0 bases, and 3 bases lay outside the gene matches. The CDR3 DNA follows: TGTGCCAGCAGTTACTCCTACAGGGGTAATGAGCAGTTCTTC. Translation gives CASSYSYRGNEQFF.

The chain is built from TRBV6-6 and TRBJ1-1, with D hard to call. The CDR3 runs 13 residues. V lost 8 bases to trimming and J lost 1 base, with 11 bases between them. Germline V gene lookup returns CDR1 MNHNY and CDR2 SVGAGI (reference sequence). CDR3 sequence: CASHRYWNTEAFF. Written as DNA, the CDR3 is TGTGCCAGCCATCGTTACTGGAACACTGAAGCTTTCTTT.

The J gene is TRBJ1-2, the V gene TRBV5-1, with D possibly matching TRBD1 (6 bases). Germline assignment: CDR1 SGHRS and CDR2 YFSETQ. With 6 bases removed from V and 2 bases from J, the gap between germline ends came to 14 bases. The CDR3 loop spans 14 amino acids. CDR3 coding DNA: TGCGCCAGCACCGTATGGGGGGCGAACTATGGCTACACCTTC. As protein: CASTVWGANYGYTF.

The chain uses TRBV3-1 (or the pseudogene TRBV3-2) and TRBJ1-2, with 10 bases lining up with TRBD1. Germline CDR1 is LGHDT and CDR2 is YNNKEL (reference sequence). V gave up 1 base and J gave up 6 bases; unmatched junction bases: 2. CDR3 length: 14 residues. This CDR3 is CASSQVGTGDGYTF. The CDR3 nucleotides are TGTGCCAGCAGCCAAGTCGGGACAGGGGATGGCTACACCTTC.

The rearrangement joins TRBV19 to TRBJ1-2; D is ambiguous. This CDR3 spans 15 amino acids. V was pared by 1 base and J by 8 bases, with 17 bases between. Germline-derived CDR1 and CDR2 are LNHDA and SQIVND (reference sequence). As DNA, the CDR3 is TGTGCCAGTAGTATAGGAACAGCCGTCCCGGTAGGCTACACCTTC. It is translated as CASSIGTAVPVGYTF.

The chain couples TRBV6-1 to TRBJ1-1; 8 bases agree with TRBD1. The trim removed 1 base at V and 6 bases at J, leaving 10 bases unmatched. Germline CDR1 reads MNHNS; CDR2 reads SASEGT. CDR3 length: 16 amino acids. This CDR3 reads CASSEDPGQVPSEAFF. CDR3 sequence (DNA): TGTGCCAGCAGTGAAGATCCGGGACAGGTTCCTTCTGAAGCTTTCTTT.

The rearrangement links TRBV19 to TRBJ2-6; a possible D gene is TRBD1 (6 bases). The CDR3 length is 15 residues. V was clipped by 7 bases and J by 0 bases, with 10 bases between them. Germline loops: CDR1 LNHDA, CDR2 SQIVND (reference sequence). The CDR3 DNA follows: TGTGCCAGTATCCCGACAGGCTCTGGGGCCAACGTCCTGACTTTC. Translated, it gives CASIPTGSGANVLTF.

This clone was seen a single time. The chain has TRBV3-1 (or the pseudogene TRBV3-2) and TRBJ1-2; D is unresolved. Trimming cost V 0 bases and J 0 bases, with 8 bases left between them. The CDR3 runs to 15 residues. Germline V gene data show CDR1 as LGHDT and CDR2 as YNNKEL (reference sequence). The DNA of the CDR3 is TGTGCCAGCAGCCAAGATCTAAGGGCTAACTATGGCTACACCTTC. This encodes CASSQDLRANYGYTF.